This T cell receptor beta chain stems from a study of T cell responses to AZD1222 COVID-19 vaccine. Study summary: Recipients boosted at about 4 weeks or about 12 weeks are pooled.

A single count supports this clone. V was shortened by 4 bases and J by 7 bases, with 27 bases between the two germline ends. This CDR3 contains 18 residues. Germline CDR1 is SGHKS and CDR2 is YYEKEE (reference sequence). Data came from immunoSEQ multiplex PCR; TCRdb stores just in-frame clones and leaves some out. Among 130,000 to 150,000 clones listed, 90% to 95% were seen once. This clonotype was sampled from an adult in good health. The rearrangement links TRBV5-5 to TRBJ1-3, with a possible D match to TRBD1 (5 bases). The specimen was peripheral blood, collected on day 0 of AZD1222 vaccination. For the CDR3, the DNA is TGTGCCAGCAGCCTACATAGAGGGACTCTCACAAGTTGGAACACCATATATTTT. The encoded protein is CASSLHRGTLTSWNTIYF.